The clone carrying this T cell receptor (beta chain) showed up just a few times. The protocol was immunoSEQ multiplex PCR, while the TCRdb copy is restricted to in-frame clones and leaves out a portion. The sample yields over 50,000 clones, approximately 86% seen once. The germline gives CDR1 MNHEY, CDR2 SVGAGI. Deletions cut 1 base from V and 5 bases from J, with 9 bases between. CDR3 size: 14 residues. This record belongs to a study of technical replicates of blood from a handful of donors. The sequenced sample consisted of PBMCs. V and J are TRBV6-5 and TRBJ2-1, with D possibly being TRBD2 (5 bases). The TCR comes from a human donor in good health. Some clones in this sample may be carry-over from other donors' samples. The DNA for the CDR3 is TGTGCCAGCAGTTACTTACTAGATGACAATGAGCAGTTCTTC. Residues: CASSYLLDDNEQFF.